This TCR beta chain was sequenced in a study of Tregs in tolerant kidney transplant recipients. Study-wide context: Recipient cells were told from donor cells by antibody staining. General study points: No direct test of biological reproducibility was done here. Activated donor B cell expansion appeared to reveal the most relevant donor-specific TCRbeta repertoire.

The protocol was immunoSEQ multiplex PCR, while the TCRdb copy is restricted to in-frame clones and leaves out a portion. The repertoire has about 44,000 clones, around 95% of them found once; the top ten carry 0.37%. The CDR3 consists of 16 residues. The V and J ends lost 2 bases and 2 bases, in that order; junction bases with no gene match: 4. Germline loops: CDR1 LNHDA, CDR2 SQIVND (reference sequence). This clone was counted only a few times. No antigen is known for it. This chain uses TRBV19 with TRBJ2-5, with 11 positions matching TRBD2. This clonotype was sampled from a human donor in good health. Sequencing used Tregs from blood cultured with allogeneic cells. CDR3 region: CASSIWGLADQETQYF. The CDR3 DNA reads TGTGCCAGTAGTATATGGGGACTAGCGGATCAAGAGACCCAGTACTTC. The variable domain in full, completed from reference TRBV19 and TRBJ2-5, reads DGGITQSPKYLFRKEGQNVTLSCEQNLNHDAMYWYRQDPGQGLRLIYYSQIVNDFQKGDIAEGYSVSREKKESFPLTVTSAQKNPTAFYLCASSIWGLADQETQYFGPGTRLLVL.